These 13 T cell receptor beta chains originate from one sample sequenced in a study of blood T cells in healthy people across ages. Next came a second PCR, run for about 7 to 12 cycles, which used a sample-barcoded 5' primer along with a J-beta primer mix. TCRdb processed the 5' RACE reads anew with MiXCR; each CDR3 protein has one entry. This sample yields approximately 730,000 distinct CDR3 sequences, of which roughly 41% are seen a single time; roughly 20% belongs to the top ten. The sample taken for sequencing was blood. The source is a woman aged 55-69 years in good health.

This clonotype was observed a few times. The rearrangement links TRBV29-1 to TRBJ1-5; 11 bases agree with TRBD1. Per the germline V gene, CDR1 is SQVTM and CDR2 is ANQGSEA. The CDR3 has 14 amino acids. V shed 1 base, J shed 7 bases, and the junction held 3 bases outside the gene matches. The CDR3 DNA reads as TGCAGCGTTGAAGTCGGGACAGGGGGGCAGCCCCAGCATTTT. Encoded protein: CSVEVGTGGQPQHF.

This chain links TRBV30 with TRBJ2-5; the match to TRBD1 covers 9 bases. The V gene's germline CDR1 is GTSNPN and CDR2 SVGIG (reference sequence). Losses at the gene ends were 3 bases for V and 4 bases for J; bases not matched to a gene: 9. CDR3 length: 15 residues. Written as DNA, the CDR3 is TGTGCCTGGAGCCATAGCCGGGACAGGGCAGAGACCCAGTACTTC. Encoded protein: CAWSHSRDRAETQYF.

This chain joins TRBV2 and TRBJ2-1; no firm D call. V lost 5 bases to trimming and J lost 5 bases, with 4 bases between them. The V gene's germline CDR1 is SNHLY and CDR2 FYNNEI. The CDR3 is made up of 11 amino acids. CDR3 residues: CASSFNNEQFF. CDR3 sequence (DNA): TGTGCCAGCAGTTTCAACAATGAGCAGTTCTTC.

This chain links TRBV7-9 with TRBJ1-4; D ambiguous. The V and J ends lost 3 bases and 1 base respectively, with 6 bases between them. CDR1 and CDR2 (germline): SEHNR, FQNEAQ (reference sequence). The CDR3 consists of 14 residues. CDR3 DNA sequence: TGTGCCAGCAGCTTGACCGAAACTAATGAAAAACTGTTTTTT. Translation gives CASSLTETNEKLFF. The complete variable domain, with remaining parts taken from reference TRBV7-9 and TRBJ1-4, reads DTGVSQNPRHKITKRGQNVTFRCDPISEHNRLYWYRQTLGQGPEFLTYFQNEAQLEKSRLLSDRFSAERPKGSFSTLEIQRTEQGDSAMYLCASSLTETNEKLFFGSGTQLSVL.

V usage is TRBV6-6 and J usage is TRBJ1-5, with D hard to call. This CDR3 region has 14 residues. Trimming shortened V by 4 bases and J by 5 bases, and 12 bases separated the two germline ends. Looked up from germline, CDR1 is MNHNY and CDR2 is SVGAGI (reference sequence). CDR3 DNA sequence: TGTGCCAGCAGTTTGTTCACCCAGGATCAGCCCCAGCATTTT. Its translation is CASSLFTQDQPQHF.

This sequence joins TRBV12-3 or TRBV12-4 and TRBJ2-5; D is unclear. V dropped 1 base and J dropped 11 bases, with 8 bases sitting between them. The CDR3 spans 11 residues. The CDR3: CASSLGLGQYF. DNA for the CDR3: TGTGCCAGCAGTTTAGGTTTAGGGCAGTACTTC.

J is TRBJ2-7 and V is TRBV6-1, with TRBD2 matching 7 bases. Germline V CDR1 and CDR2: MNHNS, SASEGT. This CDR3 spans 18 amino acids. Germline trimming cut 3 bases from V and 2 bases from J; bases unmatched to any gene: 16. This CDR3 is CASSDDREAYQMAYEQYF. The CDR3 coding sequence is TGTGCCAGCAGTGACGACCGGGAGGCCTATCAGATGGCCTACGAGCAGTACTTC.

This chain uses TRBV7-9 with TRBJ1-4; a weak D match, TRBD1 (6 bases). V was pared by 5 bases and J by 3 bases, with 25 bases between. CDR1 and CDR2 from the germline V gene are SEHNR and FQNEAQ (reference sequence). The CDR3 covers 19 residues. The CDR3, as DNA: TGTGCCAGCAGCCCCCGGGTTTGGACAGAAGAATACCCTAATGAAAAACTGTTTTTT. This codes for CASSPRVWTEEYPNEKLFF. The entire variable domain, with the rest obtained from reference TRBV7-9 and TRBJ1-4, is as follows: DTGVSQNPRHKITKRGQNVTFRCDPISEHNRLYWYRQTLGQGPEFLTYFQNEAQLEKSRLLSDRFSAERPKGSFSTLEIQRTEQGDSAMYLCASSPRVWTEEYPNEKLFFGSGTQLSVL.

This clonotype was observed a handful of times. This sequence joins TRBV9 and TRBJ2-1; 14 nucleotides align to TRBD2. V lost 6 bases, J lost 7 bases, and 12 bases stayed unmatched. The germline CDR1 and CDR2 sequences are SGDLS and YYNGEE. The CDR3 length is 17 residues. This CDR3 reads CASTRLAGGPVLNEQFF. The CDR3 region has the DNA TGTGCCAGCACCCGACTAGCGGGGGGGCCGGTCCTGAATGAGCAGTTCTTC.

This clonotype was seen only a few times. The J gene is TRBJ2-1, the V gene TRBV6-2 or TRBV6-3, with no clear D. V was pared by 7 bases and J by 8 bases, with 9 bases between. This CDR3 has 11 residues. Germline CDR1 MNHEY, CDR2 SVGEGT. The CDR3, as DNA: TGTGCCAGCACTCAAAAGCATGAGCAGTTCTTC. Its translation is CASTQKHEQFF.

This CDR3 reads CATSVRGSSTDTQYF. CDR3 nucleotides: TGTGCCACCAGTGTTCGGGGCTCTAGCACAGATACGCAGTATTTT. This rearrangement joins TRBV24-1 to TRBJ2-3; the D call may be TRBD1 or TRBD2 (5 bases each). The CDR3 spans 15 residues. Germline values: CDR1 KGHDR, CDR2 SFDVKD. The V gene lost 5 bases and the J gene lost 0 bases, with 11 bases spanning the gap.

In its sample, this clonotype was seen a few times. J is TRBJ1-1 and V is TRBV7-6, with TRBD1 as a possible D gene (6 bases). The CDR3 length is 15 residues. The V and J ends lost 7 bases and 5 bases respectively, with 20 bases between them. Germline lookup yields CDR1 SGHVS and CDR2 FNYEAQ. The CDR3 nucleotides read TGTGCCAGCACCGAAGGGGGGCGTGGAGTGACTGAAGCTTTCTTT. Translating it yields CASTEGGRGVTEAFF. Full variable domain (rest looked up from reference TRBV7-6 and TRBJ1-1): GAGVSQSPRYKVTKRGQDVALRCDPISGHVSLYWYRQALGQGPEFLTYFNYEAQQDKSGLPNDRFSAERPEGSISTLTIQRTEQRDSAMYRCASTEGGRGVTEAFFGQGTRLTVV.

In its sample, this clonotype was seen many times. The V call is TRBV4-2, the J call TRBJ1-5; a possible D gene is TRBD1 (6 bases). The CDR3 has 15 residues. The V and J ends lost 0 bases and 7 bases respectively, with 13 bases between them. CDR1 and CDR2 from the germline V gene are LGHNA and YNFKEQ. Written as DNA, the CDR3 is TGTGCCAGCAGCCAAGAGTGGGGGAGGGGGCAGCCCCAGCATTTT. Its protein product is CASSQEWGRGQPQHF.